Following are 20 T cell receptor beta chains from one sample sequenced in a study of Ad26.COV2.S vaccination and SARS-CoV-2 variants. Treatment given: 19 received Ad26.COV2.S at low or high dose, single or two shots; roughly five received placebo; per-sample allocation not given. Each sample was drawn 63 days after the first injection (of vaccine or placebo). Libraries were prepared by immunoSEQ multiplex PCR; TCRdb keeps only in-frame clonotypes and omits some of them. This sample has fewer than 500,000 clones; around 90% occur once, and the top ten carry around 4.5%. Here the sequenced sample was peripheral blood, taken in a trial of Ad26.COV2.S vaccine versus placebo. These receptors were obtained from a person aged 18-65 years who received the Ad26.COV2.S COVID-19 vaccine or a placebo.

The chain joins TRBV7-8 to TRBJ1-1; a weak D match, TRBD1 (6 bases). Germline V gene lookup returns CDR1 SGHVS and CDR2 FQNEAQ. V gave up 6 bases and J gave up 6 bases, with 14 bases separating them. CDR3 length: 13 amino acids. The chain's CDR3 is CASSGGGGAEAFF. CDR3 nucleotides: TGTGCCAGCAGTGGCGGAGGGGGGGCTGAAGCTTTCTTT.

This chain links TRBV7-3 with TRBJ2-7; D not resolved. This CDR3 is 13 amino acids long. CDR1 and CDR2 from the germline V gene are SGHTA and FQGTGA. V lost 2 bases and J lost 3, with 8 bases in between. The CDR3 sequence: CASSLGDRYEQYF. In DNA, the CDR3 is TGTGCCAGCAGCTTAGGGGATCGCTACGAGCAGTACTTC.

This chain joins TRBV6-5 and TRBJ2-3; 10 nucleotides align to TRBD1. The length of the CDR3 is 13 residues. V was pared by 6 bases and J by 5 bases, with 2 bases of the junction left unmatched. Per the germline V gene, CDR1 is MNHEY and CDR2 is SVGAGI. For the CDR3, the DNA is TGTGCCAGCAGGACAGGGGGCGTAGATACGCAGTATTTT. The encoded protein is CASRTGGVDTQYF.

This rearrangement joins TRBV5-1 to TRBJ2-5, with 8 bases identical to TRBD1. The CDR3 loop spans 14 amino acids. Germline assignment: CDR1 SGHRS and CDR2 YFSETQ. V lost 4 bases and J lost 3; bases outside the gene matches: 5. CDR3 loop: CASSPTGAEETQYF. DNA of the CDR3: TGCGCCAGCAGCCCGACAGGGGCAGAAGAGACCCAGTACTTC.

The chain uses TRBV6-5 and TRBJ2-2; no clear D gene. The CDR3 extends over 12 amino acids. The germline V gene has CDR1 MNHEY and CDR2 SVGAGI. The ends were cut back, 7 bases at V and 2 bases at J, with 5 bases in the middle. The CDR3 DNA sequence: TGTGCCAGCAATAGAAACACCGGGGAGCTGTTTTTT. It encodes CASNRNTGELFF.

The chain employs TRBV7-3 and TRBJ1-5; 9 bases align to TRBD1. The CDR3 length is 16 residues. Losses at the gene ends were 4 bases for V and 1 base for J; bases not matched to a gene: 5. Per the germline V gene, CDR1 is SGHTA and CDR2 is FQGTGA. This chain's CDR3 is CASSSRQGGSNQPQHF. The CDR3 DNA reads as TGTGCCAGCAGCTCTCGACAGGGGGGAAGCAATCAGCCCCAGCATTTT.

The chain has TRBV7-9 and TRBJ2-7, with 13 bases lining up with TRBD2. Trimming removed 5 bases from V and 6 bases from J; junction bases left unmatched: 1. Germline V CDR1 and CDR2: SEHNR, FQNEAQ (reference sequence). This CDR3 is built from 13 residues. This CDR3 is CASSRTSGSEQYF. The CDR3, as DNA: TGTGCCAGCAGCCGGACTAGCGGGAGCGAGCAGTACTTC. The entire variable domain, with the rest obtained from reference TRBV7-9 and TRBJ2-7, is as follows: DTGVSQNPRHKITKRGQNVTFRCDPISEHNRLYWYRQTLGQGPEFLTYFQNEAQLEKSRLLSDRFSAERPKGSFSTLEIQRTEQGDSAMYLCASSRTSGSEQYFGPGTRLTVT.

The chain has TRBV5-4 and TRBJ2-1; 11 bases are shared with TRBD1. The CDR3 is 15 residues long. Germline trimming cut 4 bases from V and 9 bases from J; bases unmatched to any gene: 9. CDR1 and CDR2 from the germline V gene are SGHNT and YYREEE (reference sequence). CDR3 bases: TGTGCCAGCAGCAAGACGGGACAGGGGGGCGGTGAGCAGTTCTTC. Encoded protein: CASSKTGQGGGEQFF. Variable domain in full (rest from reference TRBV5-4 and TRBJ2-1): ETGVTQSPTHLIKTRGQQVTLRCSSQSGHNTVSWYQQALGQGPQFIFQYYREEENGRGNFPPRFSGLQFPNYSSELNVNALELDDSALYLCASSKTGQGGGEQFFGPGTRLTVL.

In regard to this clone: The sample carries other DNA sequences with the same CDR3. V gene TRBV27 combines with J gene TRBJ2-5; 11 positions agree with TRBD1. Per germline, CDR1 MNHEY and CDR2 SMNVEV (reference sequence). The V gene end was trimmed by 5 bases and the J gene end by 5 bases; junction bases not matched to a gene: 4. This CDR3 is 14 amino acids long. The CDR3 region has the DNA TGTGCCAGCAGTCCACGGACAGGGGGCGAGACCCAGTACTTC. Translation: CASSPRTGGETQYF.

The chain recombines TRBV10-3 with TRBJ1-2, with no clear D. Germline CDR1 and CDR2: ENHRY and SYGVKD. CDR3 length: 11 residues. V was pared by 2 bases and J by 10 bases, with 8 bases between. CDR3 coding DNA: TGTGCCATCAGTGAGACAGAAGACTACACCTTC. It yields the protein CAISETEDYTF.

The chain links TRBV27 to TRBJ2-5; D uncertain. V lost 2 bases and J lost 1, with 11 bases in between. Germline V CDR1 and CDR2: MNHEY, SMNVEV (reference sequence). The CDR3 consists of 15 residues. CDR3 sequence: CASSLRYPPQETQYF. DNA of the CDR3: TGTGCCAGCAGTTTAAGGTATCCCCCCCAAGAGACCCAGTACTTC.

The chain recombines TRBV28 with TRBJ2-7; TRBD1 is a possible D gene (6 bases). CDR3 length: 15 residues. CDR1 MDHEN and CDR2 SYDVKM come from the germline V gene. Deletions cut 5 bases from V and 4 bases from J, with 18 bases between. The CDR3, as DNA: TGTGCCAGCAGTCGAGGGGATACAGGGATATACGAGCAGTACTTC. Amino acids: CASSRGDTGIYEQYF.

This chain uses TRBV29-1 with TRBJ1-3; D gene uncertain. The CDR3 spans 14 residues. V gave up 6 bases and J gave up 3 bases, with 15 bases separating them. The germline V gene has CDR1 SQVTM and CDR2 ANQGSEA. CDR3 region: CSVLRPGFGNTIYF. For the CDR3, the DNA is TGCAGCGTCCTCCGACCGGGGTTTGGAAACACCATATATTTT.

The V call is TRBV29-1, the J call TRBJ2-7; 12 bases match TRBD1. The CDR3 has 14 amino acids. Unmatched junction bases numbered 9, after V lost 6 bases and J lost 6 bases. From germline, CDR1 is SQVTM and CDR2 ANQGSEA. The CDR3 is CSVLTGTGGLEQYF. CDR3 bases: TGCAGCGTACTAACCGGGACAGGGGGCCTCGAGCAGTACTTC.

This rearrangement joins TRBV5-5 to TRBJ2-7; D is undetermined. This CDR3 contains 15 residues. Germline CDR1 SGHKS, CDR2 YYEKEE (reference sequence). With 2 bases removed from V and 3 bases from J, the gap between germline ends came to 15 bases. The CDR3 loop reads CASSLGPLSNYEQYF. The CDR3 coding sequence is TGTGCCAGCAGCTTAGGACCCCTGAGTAACTACGAGCAGTACTTC.

The chain recombines TRBV5-1 with TRBJ2-6; D tentatively fits TRBD1 or TRBD2 (5 bases each). The CDR3 is 18 residues long. CDR1 is SGHRS and CDR2 is YFSETQ in the germline V gene. The ends were cut back, 0 bases at V and 3 bases at J, with 16 bases in the middle. The CDR3 loop reads CASSLVPTEGNGANVLTF. The CDR3 DNA is TGCGCCAGCAGCTTGGTCCCGACAGAGGGGAATGGGGCCAACGTCCTGACTTTC. Full variable domain (outside the CDR3, taken from reference TRBV5-1 and TRBJ2-6): KAGVTQTPRYLIKTRGQQVTLSCSPISGHRSVSWYQQTPGQGLQFLFEYFSETQRNKGNFPGRFSGRQFSNSRSEMNVSTLELGDSALYLCASSLVPTEGNGANVLTFGAGSRLTVL.

DNA of the CDR3: TGCGCCAGCAGCTTGGCGGAGATAGACACAGATACGCAGTATTTT. Translating it yields CASSLAEIDTDTQYF. This chain connects TRBV5-1 to TRBJ2-3; D not certain. Germline V gene sequence: CDR1 SGHRS, CDR2 YFSETQ. Between the trimmed V and J ends, which lost 0 bases and 2 bases, there was a span of 10 bases. This CDR3 has 15 residues.

This chain connects TRBV28 to TRBJ1-5, with D possibly matching TRBD1 (5 bases). This CDR3 comprises 14 residues. V gave up 5 bases and J gave up 3 bases, with 11 bases separating them. Germline-derived CDR1 and CDR2 are MDHEN and SYDVKM. CDR3 DNA: TGTGCCAGCAGTAACAGGAAGATCAATCAGCCCCAGCATTTT. It is translated as CASSNRKINQPQHF. The whole variable domain, remainder taken from reference TRBV28 and TRBJ1-5, is DVKVTQSSRYLVKRTGEKVFLECVQDMDHENMFWYRQDPGLGLRLIYFSYDVKMKEKGDIPEGYSVSREKKERFSLILESASTNQTSMYLCASSNRKINQPQHFGDGTRLSIL.

V usage is TRBV6-2 or TRBV6-3 and J usage is TRBJ2-1; tentatively, D is TRBD1 or TRBD2 (5 bases each). Germline lookup yields CDR1 MNHEY and CDR2 SVGEGT. CDR3 length equals 14 residues. The V end lost 6 bases, the J end lost 0 bases, and 9 bases lay between the germline ends. The CDR3: CASSGADSYNEQFF. The CDR3 nucleotides are TGTGCCAGCAGCGGGGCGGACTCCTACAATGAGCAGTTCTTC.

The chain combines TRBV28 with TRBJ2-3; tentatively, D is TRBD1 (6 bases). The length of the CDR3 is 16 residues. Per germline, CDR1 MDHEN and CDR2 SYDVKM. V dropped 4 bases and J dropped 0 bases, with 14 bases sitting between them. The DNA for the CDR3 is TGTGCCAGCAGTTCCCCCCCTGGACAGAGCACAGATACGCAGTATTTT. Its protein product is CASSSPPGQSTDTQYF.